A single T cell receptor beta chain is shown here with its context. Germline loops: CDR1 SGHRS, CDR2 YFSETQ. With V trimmed by 1 base and J by 2 bases, 7 bases remained unmatched. This CDR3 contains 16 residues. The sample comes from a study of blood T cell repertoires in COVID-19. Study-level information: The study drew acute and convalescent COVID-19 samples from the United States, Italy and Spain. T cells, B-cell-depleted T cells, or PBMCs provided the cDNA or gDNA that served as material.

Per the original methods: By means of reference gene primer amplification, nucleated cell counts were estimated. Profiling relied on immunoSEQ multiplex PCR, and the TCRdb table lists in-frame clones only, not all of them. Clone size and the V and J calls come from that table; the DNA yielded D and trimming. The repertoire holds a few hundred thousand clones, with 70% to 90% as singletons. Patients from Seattle were sampled longitudinally, starting during active infection. The receptor was derived from a woman in her 30s with COVID-19, enrolled during active disease. The sample taken for sequencing was peripheral blood. The V and J genes are TRBV5-1 and TRBJ2-5, with 8 bases lining up with TRBD2. The CDR3 spells CASSLRSREGQETQYF. The CDR3 nucleotides read TGCGCCAGCAGCTTGAGGTCACGGGAGGGTCAAGAGACCCAGTACTTC.